One and the same sample provided the 2 T cell receptor beta chains below, sequenced in a study of blood T cell repertoires in COVID-19. Generated by immunoSEQ multiplex PCR, the TCRdb table keeps only in-frame clones and is missing some. The sample contains approximately 58,000 clones, around nine tenths of which appear only once. Sequencing was done on a sample of peripheral blood. These receptors all stem from a woman of 80 years or more with active COVID-19.

The chain is built from TRBV28 and TRBJ2-7; TRBD1 agrees at 8 bases. The CDR3 sequence is 15 residues long. Per germline, CDR1 MDHEN and CDR2 SYDVKM. After removal of 3 bases from V and 5 bases from J, the junction contained 9 bases not matched to a gene. In nucleotides, the CDR3 is TGTGCCAGCAGTTTCCGACAGGGGAATCGGAACGAGCAGTACTTC. This encodes CASSFRQGNRNEQYF.

This clone was observed once. This chain uses TRBV28 with TRBJ1-1; 8 bases align to TRBD1. The CDR3 extends over 15 amino acids. Trimming removed 5 bases from V and 0 bases from J; junction bases left unmatched: 5. Germline V gene lookup returns CDR1 MDHEN and CDR2 SYDVKM. The CDR3 bases are TGTGCCAGCAGTCCCGCGGACAGGGTGAACACTGAAGCTTTCTTT. It is translated as CASSPADRVNTEAFF.